These 20 T cell receptor beta chains originate from one sample sequenced in a study of radiation and T cells in renal cell carcinoma. Clones were read by immunoSEQ multiplex PCR, and TCRdb kept only the in-frame ones, dropping some. There are 130,000 to 150,000 clones in the sample; 86% occur only once, and about a sixth lies in the top ten. Time point described: blood 4 weeks post-SBRT, at nephrectomy. The treatment is: 15 Gy SBRT to primary tumor, nephrectomy 4 weeks later. Sequencing used blood, obtained from a patient whose treatment included radiotherapy and nephrectomy. Receptors were obtained from a woman in her forties or fifties with renal cell carcinoma.

CDR3 DNA: TGTGCCAGCAGTCAGACAGGGTTCACTGAAGCTTTCTTT. Amino acids: CASSQTGFTEAFF. J is TRBJ1-1 and V is TRBV6-5; TRBD1 aligns across 7 bases. With 5 bases clipped from V and 4 bases from J, the junction kept 4 bases outside the gene matches. CDR3 length: 13 amino acids. Germline CDR1 reads MNHEY; CDR2 reads SVGAGI.

This chain uses TRBV7-2 with TRBJ1-1, with no clear D. Germline V gene sequence: CDR1 SGHTA, CDR2 FQGNSA. V was pared by 0 bases and J by 7 bases, with 9 bases between. The CDR3 runs to 13 residues. Here the CDR3 reads CASSLARQGEAFF. The CDR3 region has the DNA TGTGCCAGCAGCTTAGCTCGACAAGGTGAAGCTTTCTTT.

The rearrangement joins TRBV7-2 to TRBJ1-2, with 8 bases matching TRBD1. Germline CDR1 and CDR2: SGHTA and FQGNSA. The CDR3 is 14 amino acids. Unmatched junction bases numbered 5, after V lost 4 bases and J lost 4 bases. For the CDR3, the DNA is TGTGCCAGCAGCTCCGACAGGGGAATCTATGGCTACACCTTC. Amino acids: CASSSDRGIYGYTF.

The V and J genes are TRBV7-6 and TRBJ2-2, with D tentatively TRBD1 (6 bases). Germline V lookup: CDR1 SGHVS, CDR2 FNYEAQ. Trimming cost V 5 bases and J 5 bases, with 15 bases left between them. CDR3 size: 15 residues. The CDR3 sequence: CASSQPTGGTGELFF. The DNA for the CDR3 is TGTGCCAGCAGCCAACCGACAGGTGGGACCGGGGAGCTGTTTTTT.

A single count supports this clone. This chain joins TRBV27 and TRBJ1-5, with 8 positions matching TRBD1. V shed 5 bases, J shed 4 bases, and the junction held 1 base outside the gene matches. Per germline, CDR1 MNHEY and CDR2 SMNVEV (reference sequence). This CDR3 comprises 13 residues. CDR3 amino acids: CASSRDRNQPQHF. The DNA of the CDR3 is TGTGCCAGCAGTCGGGACAGGAATCAGCCCCAGCATTTT.

The chain links TRBV5-4 to TRBJ1-4, with TRBD1 identical over 9 bases. J lost 8 bases, V lost 0 bases, and 8 bases had no gene match. The CDR3 is 16 residues long. From germline, CDR1 is SGHNT and CDR2 YYREEE (reference sequence). CDR3 DNA: TGTGCCAGCAGCTTGGGAGTGGGACAGGGAGGGGAAAAACTGTTTTTT. It codes for CASSLGVGQGGEKLFF. Supplemented by reference TRBV5-4 and TRBJ1-4, the full variable domain reads ETGVTQSPTHLIKTRGQQVTLRCSSQSGHNTVSWYQQALGQGPQFIFQYYREEENGRGNFPPRFSGLQFPNYSSELNVNALELDDSALYLCASSLGVGQGGEKLFFGSGTQLSVL.

The V gene is TRBV10-3, the J gene TRBJ2-7; the match to TRBD2 covers 7 bases. CDR1 and CDR2 (germline): ENHRY, SYGVKD. Trimming cost V 3 bases and J 1 base; bases outside gene matches: 3. The CDR3 totals 14 residues. DNA of the CDR3: TGTGCCATCAGTGACAGGACTAGATCCTACGAGCAGTACTTC. The encoded protein is CAISDRTRSYEQYF.

V gene TRBV5-1 combines with J gene TRBJ2-7; D perhaps matches TRBD1 (7 bases). CDR3 length: 14 residues. The V end lost 4 bases, the J end lost 4 bases, and 15 bases lay between the germline ends. From germline, CDR1 is SGHRS and CDR2 YFSETQ. The CDR3, as DNA: TGCGCCAGCAGCCCTGGAGGGGGCGAGTACGAGCAGTACTTC. Protein sequence: CASSPGGGEYEQYF.

The chain joins TRBV19 to TRBJ1-5; D call uncertain. CDR3 size: 15 residues. Germline-derived CDR1 and CDR2 are LNHDA and SQIVND (reference sequence). Trimming removed 6 bases at V and 0 bases at J, with 12 bases between. The CDR3 reads CASSTIEDSNQPQHF. The CDR3 DNA reads TGTGCCAGTAGCACCATAGAAGATAGCAATCAGCCCCAGCATTTT.

This rearrangement joins TRBV4-3 to TRBJ2-3; D not resolved. CDR1 LGHNA and CDR2 YSLEER come from the germline V gene. V was pared by 1 base and J by 6 bases, with 11 bases between. The CDR3 has 14 amino acids. CDR3 sequence: CASSQGSLQDTQYF. Written as DNA, the CDR3 is TGCGCCAGCAGCCAAGGGAGCTTGCAGGATACGCAGTATTTT.

This chain links TRBV28 with TRBJ1-3, with unresolved D. The V gene's germline CDR1 is MDHEN and CDR2 SYDVKM. The V end lost 8 bases, the J end lost 7 bases, and 18 bases lay between the germline ends. CDR3 size: 14 residues. The CDR3 DNA reads as TGTGCCAGCCGAGAAGGAAGTAGGGAGAACACCATATATTTT. Translated, it gives CASREGSRENTIYF.

J is TRBJ2-1 and V is TRBV5-6, with D possibly being TRBD1 (6 bases). CDR3 length: 11 amino acids. Trimming removed 3 bases at V and 12 bases at J, with 10 bases between. Germline V gives CDR1 SGHDT, CDR2 YYEEEE. This CDR3 is CASSSTGRQFF. Written as DNA, the CDR3 is TGTGCCAGCAGCTCCACAGGGAGGCAGTTCTTC.

A remark on this clone: The same CDR3 arises from other DNA sequences in this sample as well. The chain joins TRBV20-1 to TRBJ2-7; D is undetermined. This CDR3 contains 11 residues. The V and J ends lost 3 bases and 2 bases respectively, with 5 bases between them. Germline CDR1 and CDR2: DFQATT and SNEGSKA (reference sequence). CDR3 sequence: CSARRTYEQYF. The DNA for the CDR3 is TGCAGTGCTAGGCGGACCTACGAGCAGTACTTC.

The chain uses TRBV6-5 and TRBJ2-5; 9 positions agree with TRBD1. The CDR3 length is 14 residues. CDR1 is MNHEY, CDR2 SVGAGI, per germline. V shed 6 bases and J 3 bases; nucleotides not matched to a gene: 5. The CDR3 DNA reads TGTGCCAGCAGAACCGACAGGGGGAAAGAGACCCAGTACTTC. Protein product: CASRTDRGKETQYF.

This chain connects TRBV7-2 to TRBJ2-5; perhaps TRBD2 as D (5 bases). CDR1 SGHTA and CDR2 FQGNSA come from the germline V gene. V lost 2 bases and J 5 bases, leaving 12 bases between the germline ends. CDR3 length: 14 residues. The chain's CDR3 is CASSLSTSGETQYF. CDR3 nucleotides: TGTGCCAGCAGCTTAAGTACTAGTGGCGAGACCCAGTACTTC.

V and J are TRBV2 and TRBJ1-4; TRBD1 is a possible D gene (5 bases). The CDR3 is made up of 14 amino acids. Looked up from germline, CDR1 is SNHLY and CDR2 is FYNNEI. V dropped 4 bases and J dropped 12 bases, with 18 bases sitting between them. The CDR3 reads CASSVATPQGELFF. CDR3 in DNA: TGTGCCAGCAGTGTTGCGACACCTCAAGGGGAACTGTTTTTT. Full variable domain (remainder filled in from reference TRBV2 and TRBJ1-4): EPEVTQTPSHQVTQMGQEVILRCVPISNHLYFYWYRQILGQKVEFLVSFYNNEISEKSEIFDDQFSVERPDGSNFTLKIRSTKLEDSAMYFCASSVATPQGELFFGSGTQLSVL.

The chain carries TRBV6-5 and TRBJ2-1; the D gene could be TRBD1 or TRBD2 (5 bases each). Germline CDR1 and CDR2: MNHEY and SVGAGI. Trimming shortened V by 5 bases and J by 6 bases, and 11 bases separated the two germline ends. The CDR3 has 13 amino acids. The CDR3 spells CASSEGRFNEQFF. CDR3 sequence (DNA): TGTGCCAGCAGTGAGGGACGGTTCAATGAGCAGTTCTTC.

With respect to this clone: A junction end diverges from the germline sequence, so it may reflect a read error. The J gene is TRBJ1-3, the V gene TRBV6-1; 7 positions agree with TRBD1. CDR3 length equals 15 residues. Germline CDR1 is MNHNS and CDR2 is SASEGT. This chain's CDR3 is CASSEVQGSGNTIYF. The CDR3, as DNA: TGTGCCAGCAGCGAAGTACAGGGGTCTGGAAACACCATATATTTT.

The rearrangement joins TRBV15 to TRBJ2-6, with D hard to call. The V gene lost 1 base and the J gene lost 4 bases, with 8 bases spanning the gap. The CDR3 loop spans 15 amino acids. The V gene's germline CDR1 is LNHNV and CDR2 YYDKDF (reference sequence). CDR3 bases: TGTGCCACCAGCAGAGGCCCATCAGGGGCCAACGTCCTGACTTTC. Amino acid sequence: CATSRGPSGANVLTF.

This chain links TRBV29-1 with TRBJ2-1; 8 bases line up with TRBD1. With 8 bases clipped from V and 7 bases from J, the junction kept 13 bases outside the gene matches. There are 14 residues in the CDR3. The germline CDR1 and CDR2 sequences are SQVTM and ANQGSEA. The CDR3 loop is CSTAVGTGINEQFF. The CDR3, as DNA: TGCAGCACCGCGGTTGGGACAGGTATTAATGAGCAGTTCTTC.